The text below deals with one T cell receptor beta chain. Its antigen is still unknown. CD45RO-negative, CCR7-selected cells formed the naive CD8 fraction, which excluded terminally differentiated effector memory CD45RA+ cells. Only Caucasian adults living in Nashville, Tennessee made up the donor group. Measured with immunoSEQ multiplex PCR; TCRdb has only the in-frame clones, and not every one. The table has under 2,000,000 clones, approximately 95% seen once. This sample is drawn from a study of shared clonotypes between healthy human individuals. Study conclusions and caveats: Generation probability values for non-shared clonotypes were lower than those for clonotypes shared by all four donors. Shared across a handful of donors were roughly 4.8% of the naive CD4 clonotypes. Limitation of the genetic and exposure-history diversity represented came from the few donors.

This CDR3 is built from 13 residues. The ends were cut back, 2 bases at V and 4 bases at J, with 8 bases in the middle. Per the germline V gene, CDR1 is MNHEY and CDR2 is SVGAGI. The chain joins TRBV6-5 to TRBJ1-2; D is uncertain. The material sequenced was naive CD8+ T cells sorted from blood. This clonotype originated in a man aged 18 to 30 in good health. CDR3: CASSYTDFYGYTF. CDR3 DNA sequence: TGTGCCAGCAGTTACACCGACTTCTATGGCTACACCTTC.